This entry describes one T cell receptor (beta chain). The data were taken from a study of blood T cell repertoires in COVID-19. As for the study in general: There were acute and convalescent COVID-19 samples, and they came from the United States, Italy and Spain.

Source study methods: Cell counts per sample came from amplifying reference gene primers. TCRdb's copy holds only in-frame clones and misses some; the assay was immunoSEQ multiplex PCR. For V, J and clone size, that table is used; D and trimming come from the DNA. The profile shows around 210,000 clones, roughly 90% of them singletons. Germline V lookup: CDR1 SEHNR, CDR2 FQNEAQ (reference sequence). Trimming removed 10 bases from V and 2 bases from J, with 20 bases in between. CDR3 length: 16 residues. Categorization into cohorts depended on clinical history that participants reported. The sequence was collected from a woman aged 18-29 years who had recovered from COVID-19. Sequencing was performed on PBMCs or T cells enriched from blood (not recorded which). This chain links TRBV7-9 with TRBJ2-2; D gene ambiguous. The CDR3 protein is CATRWVGFANTGELFF. The CDR3 bases are TGTGCCACCCGGTGGGTCGGGTTTGCTAACACCGGGGAGCTGTTTTTT.